This TCR beta chain is drawn from a study of spatial heterogeneity in lung cancer. Study-wide context: Raw reads contained each unique TCR and UMI combination more than ten times on average. Study-level results: Whereas they appeared in blood less at follow-up, ubiquitous expanded tumor TCRs appeared there more at resection.

This CDR3 is built from 15 residues. Trimming cost V 0 bases and J 6 bases, with 12 bases left between them. The germline V gene encodes CDR1 SGDLS and CDR2 YYNGEE. Each CDR3 protein is one row after TCRdb ran MiXCR on the 5' RACE reads. The table lists tens of thousands of distinct CDR3 sequences, 10% to 15% of them singletons. Time point specified: sample taken at primary tumor resection. Material for sequencing was whole RNA from tumor, nontumor lung or frozen PBMC, left unsorted. The donors comprised 70 to 85 untreated early-stage non-small cell lung cancer patients. A word on this clonotype: Its antigen is still unknown.

The V gene is TRBV9, the J gene TRBJ2-2; weak D call: TRBD1 (5 bases). The source material was PBMCs, sampled at surgery. This TCR came from a male donor with early-stage non-small cell lung cancer. The chain's CDR3 is CASSVDGHLSGELFF. The CDR3 region has the DNA TGTGCCAGCAGCGTAGACGGACACCTCTCCGGGGAGCTGTTTTTT.